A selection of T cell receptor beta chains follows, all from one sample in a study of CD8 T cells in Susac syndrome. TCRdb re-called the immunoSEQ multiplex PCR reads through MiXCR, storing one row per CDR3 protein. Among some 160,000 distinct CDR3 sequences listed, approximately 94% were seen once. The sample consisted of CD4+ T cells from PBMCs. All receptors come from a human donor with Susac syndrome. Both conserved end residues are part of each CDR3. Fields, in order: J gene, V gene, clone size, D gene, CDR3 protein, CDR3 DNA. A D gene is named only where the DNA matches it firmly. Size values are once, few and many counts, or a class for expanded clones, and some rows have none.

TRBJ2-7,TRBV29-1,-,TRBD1,CSVEQGGAEQYF,TGCAGCGTGGAACAGGGGGGAGCCGAGCAGTACTTC
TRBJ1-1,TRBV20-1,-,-,CSARERGTEAFF,TGCAGTGCTAGGGAGCGGGGCACTGAAGCTTTCTTT
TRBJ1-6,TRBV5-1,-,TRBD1,CASSPRTGGSSYNSPLHF,TGCGCCAGCAGCCCTCGGACAGGGGGCAGCTCCTATAATTCACCCCTCCACTTT
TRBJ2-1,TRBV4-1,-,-,CASSPEGTFSYNEQFF,TGCGCCAGCAGCCCGGAGGGGACTTTCTCCTACAATGAGCAGTTCTTC
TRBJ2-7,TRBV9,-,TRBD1,CASSLGDRGSNYEQYF,TGTGCCAGCAGCCTAGGGGACAGGGGGAGCAACTACGAGCAGTACTTC
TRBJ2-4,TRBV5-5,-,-,CASSDRKNIQYF,TGTGCCAGCAGCGACAGGAAAAACATTCAGTACTTC
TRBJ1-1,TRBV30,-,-,CACHGDEGTEAFF,TGTGCCTGCCACGGGGATGAGGGCACTGAAGCTTTCTTT
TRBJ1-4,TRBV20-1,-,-,CSARDQEQGNEKLFF,TGCAGTGCTAGAGATCAGGAGCAAGGGAATGAAAAACTGTTTTTT
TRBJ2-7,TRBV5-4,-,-,CASSFPGREAYEQYF,TGTGCCAGCAGCTTCCCCGGGAGAGAAGCCTACGAGCAGTACTTC
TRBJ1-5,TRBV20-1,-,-,CSARKDNRLGEPQHF,TGCAGTGCTAGAAAAGACAACAGGCTGGGGGAACCCCAGCATTTT
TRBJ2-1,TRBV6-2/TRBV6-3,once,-,CASSYNHGAYEQFF,TGTGCCAGCAGCTATAACCACGGGGCGTATGAGCAGTTCTTC
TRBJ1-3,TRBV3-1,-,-,CASSQVIGHGNTIYF,TGTGCCAGCAGCCAAGTAATAGGGCACGGAAACACCATATATTTT
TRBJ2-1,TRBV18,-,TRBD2,CASSPLAGGDNEQFF,TGTGCCAGCTCACCACTAGCGGGGGGAGACAATGAGCAGTTCTTC
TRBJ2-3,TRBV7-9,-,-,CASSPLGGTPSTDTQYF,TGTGCCAGCAGCCCTCTCGGCGGAACGCCTAGCACAGATACGCAGTATTTT
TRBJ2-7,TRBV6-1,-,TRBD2,CASSDLSGGWREQYF,TGTGCCAGCAGTGATCTTAGCGGGGGCTGGAGGGAGCAGTACTTC
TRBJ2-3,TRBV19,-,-,CASSMTVTDTQYF,TGTGCCAGTAGTATGACAGTTACAGATACGCAGTATTTT
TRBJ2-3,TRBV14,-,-,CASSPVRTAKSTDTQYF,TGTGCCAGCAGCCCCGTACGGACGGCGAAATCCACAGATACGCAGTATTTT
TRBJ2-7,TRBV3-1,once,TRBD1,CASSLTTGAREQYF,TGTGCCAGCAGCCTTACGACAGGGGCTCGCGAGCAGTACTTC
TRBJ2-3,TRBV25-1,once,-,CASSPGGGGPLTDTQYF,TGTGCCAGCAGCCCCGGTGGGGGGGGGCCGCTCACAGATACGCAGTATTTT
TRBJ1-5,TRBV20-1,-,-,CSAQTPGVGQPQHF,TGCAGTGCCCAAACCCCAGGGGTAGGTCAGCCCCAGCATTTT
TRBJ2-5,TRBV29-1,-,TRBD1,CSVYRGQGETQYF,TGCAGCGTATACAGGGGGCAGGGAGAGACCCAGTACTTC
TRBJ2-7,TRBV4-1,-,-,CASSQDSGRRYEQYF,TGCGCCAGCAGCCAAGATTCGGGACGGCGTTACGAGCAGTACTTC
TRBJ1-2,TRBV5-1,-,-,CASSFEGPGYGYTF,TGCGCCAGCAGCTTCGAAGGGCCTGGCTATGGCTACACCTTC
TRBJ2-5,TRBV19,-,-,CASAGTYQETQYF,TGTGCCAGTGCAGGGACATATCAAGAGACCCAGTACTTC
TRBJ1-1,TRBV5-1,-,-,CASSLGYTEAFF,TGCGCCAGCAGCTTGGGGTACACTGAAGCTTTCTTT
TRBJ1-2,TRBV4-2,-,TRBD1,CASSQGQGENYGYTF,TGTGCCAGCAGCCAAGGACAGGGGGAGAACTATGGCTACACCTTC
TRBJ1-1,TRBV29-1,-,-,CSVEDLPPEGTEAFF,TGCAGCGTTGAAGATCTGCCACCTGAGGGGACTGAAGCTTTCTTT
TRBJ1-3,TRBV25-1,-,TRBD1,CATTDRDPGNTIYF,TGTGCCACCACAGACAGGGACCCTGGAAACACCATATATTTT
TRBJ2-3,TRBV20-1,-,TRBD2,CSANGLAGVMDTQYF,TGCAGTGCTAATGGACTAGCGGGGGTGATGGATACGCAGTATTTT
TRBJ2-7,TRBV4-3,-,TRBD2,CASSLRTSGGRSSYEQYF,TGCGCCAGCAGCCTACGGACTAGCGGGGGGCGCAGCTCCTACGAGCAGTACTTC
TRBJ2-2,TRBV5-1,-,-,CASSLEAGELFF,TGCGCCAGCAGCTTGGAGGCCGGGGAGCTGTTTTTT
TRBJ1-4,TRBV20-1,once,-,CSARETGGGEKLFF,TGCAGTGCTAGAGAGACAGGTGGGGGTGAAAAACTGTTTTTT
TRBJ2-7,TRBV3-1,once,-,CASSLRGKGGSYEQYF,TGTGCCAGCAGCCTACGCGGGAAAGGGGGGTCCTACGAGCAGTACTTC
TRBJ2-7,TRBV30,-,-,CACRGGVSYEQYF,TGTGCCTGCCGGGGAGGTGTCTCCTACGAGCAGTACTTC
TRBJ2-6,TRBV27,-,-,CASSRIGANVLTF,TGTGCCAGCAGCCGAATCGGGGCCAACGTCCTGACTTTC
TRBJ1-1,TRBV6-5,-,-,CASSYSNRGSAEAFF,TGTGCCAGCAGTTACTCGAACCGGGGGAGTGCTGAAGCTTTCTTT
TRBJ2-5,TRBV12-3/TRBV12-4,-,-,CASSSRSGQQETQYF,TGTGCCAGCAGTTCTCGTTCCGGGCAGCAAGAGACCCAGTACTTC
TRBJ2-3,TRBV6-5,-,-,CASRRAGTTDTQYF,TGTGCCAGCAGGCGGGCGGGGACCACAGATACGCAGTATTTT
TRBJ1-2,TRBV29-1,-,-,CSVELGINYGYTF,TGCAGCGTTGAGCTGGGGATTAACTATGGCTACACCTTC
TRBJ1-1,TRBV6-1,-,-,CASSNQRYTEAFF,TGTGCCAGCAGCAACCAGCGATACACTGAAGCTTTCTTT
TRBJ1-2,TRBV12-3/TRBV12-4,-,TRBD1,CASSFRTGGGGYTF,TGTGCCAGCAGTTTCCGGACAGGAGGCGGTGGCTACACCTTC
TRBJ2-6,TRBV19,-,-,CASTPAGTGANVLTF,TGTGCCAGTACCCCGGCGGGGACTGGGGCCAACGTCCTGACTTTC
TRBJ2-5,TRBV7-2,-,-,CASSLGTTGEETQYF,TGTGCCAGCAGCTTAGGGACGACCGGAGAGGAGACCCAGTACTTC
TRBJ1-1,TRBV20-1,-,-,CSARGYMGRTNTEAFF,TGCAGTGCTAGAGGGTACATGGGACGGACGAACACTGAAGCTTTCTTT
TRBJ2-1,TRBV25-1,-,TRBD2,CASSGAGLAGVVSSYNEQFF,TGTGCCAGCAGTGGCGCAGGGCTAGCGGGGGTCGTGTCCTCCTACAATGAGCAGTTCTTC
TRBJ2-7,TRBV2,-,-,CASSVLLIYEQYF,TGTGCCAGCAGTGTGTTACTAATCTACGAGCAGTACTTC
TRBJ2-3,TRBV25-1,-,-,CASSPRAGWGDTQYF,TGTGCCAGCAGTCCCCGCGCGGGGTGGGGAGATACGCAGTATTTT
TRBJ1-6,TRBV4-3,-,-,CASSQGKGYGNSPLHF,TGCGCCAGCAGCCAAGGAAAGGGGTATGGCAATTCACCCCTCCACTTT
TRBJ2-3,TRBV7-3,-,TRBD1,CASSDQGASSDTQYF,TGTGCCAGCAGCGATCAGGGGGCATCGTCAGATACGCAGTATTTT
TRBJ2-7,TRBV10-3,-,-,CAISEYEEYEQYF,TGTGCCATCAGTGAGTATGAGGAGTACGAGCAGTACTTC
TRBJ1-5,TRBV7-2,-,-,CASSLSNSYNQPQHF,TGTGCCAGCAGCTTAAGCAACTCTTATAATCAGCCCCAGCATTTT
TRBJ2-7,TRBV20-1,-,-,CSAQDIHSNYEQYF,TGCAGTGCGCAGGACATCCATTCCAATTACGAGCAGTACTTC
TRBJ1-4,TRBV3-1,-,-,CASSHRGTNEKLFF,TGTGCCAGCAGCCACAGGGGAACTAATGAAAAACTGTTTTTT
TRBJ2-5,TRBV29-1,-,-,CSAGLETQYF,TGCAGCGCAGGGTTAGAGACCCAGTACTTC
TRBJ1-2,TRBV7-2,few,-,CASSLPAGDNYGYTF,TGTGCCAGCAGCTTACCCGCAGGGGACAACTATGGCTACACCTTC
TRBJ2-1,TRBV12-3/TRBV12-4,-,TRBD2,CASSRPSSGGRGEQFF,TGTGCCAGCAGTCGACCCTCTAGCGGGGGGAGGGGTGAGCAGTTCTTC
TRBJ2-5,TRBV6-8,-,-,CASIPFGLYSRTQYF,TGTGCCAGCATCCCGTTTGGTCTCTACTCCAGGACCCAGTACTTC